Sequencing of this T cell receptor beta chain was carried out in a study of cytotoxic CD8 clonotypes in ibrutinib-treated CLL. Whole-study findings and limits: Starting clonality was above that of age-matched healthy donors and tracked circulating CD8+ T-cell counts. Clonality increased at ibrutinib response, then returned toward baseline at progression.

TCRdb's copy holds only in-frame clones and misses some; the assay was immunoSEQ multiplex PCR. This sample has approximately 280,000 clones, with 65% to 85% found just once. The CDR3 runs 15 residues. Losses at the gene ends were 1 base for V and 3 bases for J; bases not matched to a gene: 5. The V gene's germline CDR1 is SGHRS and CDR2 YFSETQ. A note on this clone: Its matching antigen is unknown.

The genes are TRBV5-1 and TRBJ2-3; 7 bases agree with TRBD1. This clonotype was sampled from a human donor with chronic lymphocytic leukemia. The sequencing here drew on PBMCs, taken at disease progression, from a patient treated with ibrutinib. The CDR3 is CASSLRRTGTDTQYF. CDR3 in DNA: TGCGCCAGCAGCTTGAGGCGGACAGGTACAGATACGCAGTATTTT.